The clone carrying this T cell receptor (beta chain) showed up just a few times. The CDR3 consists of 17 residues. The germline gives CDR1 SGHVS, CDR2 FQNEAQ. V was clipped by 6 bases and J by 2 bases, with 20 bases between them. This entry belongs to a study of blood T cell repertoires in COVID-19. Across the study: From the United States, Italy and Spain came samples of acute and convalescent COVID-19.

Measured with immunoSEQ multiplex PCR; TCRdb has only the in-frame clones, and not every one. This sample has around 150,000 clones, with 75% to 90% found just once. Cohorts were determined from participant-reported clinical history. The chain joins TRBV7-8 to TRBJ1-5, with a possible D match to TRBD1 (6 bases). This receptor was identified in a woman between 55 and 75 years old who had recovered from COVID-19. Sequenced input: PBMCs or T cells enriched from blood (not recorded which). The CDR3 DNA reads TGTGCCAGCAGTCGGGCACAGGGTGGGATAGGCAATCAGCCCCAGCATTTT. Translated: CASSRAQGGIGNQPQHF.